This T cell receptor beta chain was identified during a study of blood T cells in healthy people across ages (dated by TCRdb to 2013 to 2016). Concerning the study at large: Template switching captured roughly one uniquely barcoded TCR beta cDNA molecule per two T cells in model experiments. Age-related changes in TCR beta repertoire diversity were measured in the study by deep sequencing normalized with unique cDNA molecular identifiers. The donors were divided into four age groups: young (average roughly 17 years), middle-aged (around 41), aged (around 67) and long-lived (roughly 82). Donors of different ages were randomly distributed across sequencing lanes to avoid experimental bias. Using the same blood draw, the study looked at two additional independent replicas of 1 million unique cDNA reads for two donors, one aged 18 to 30 and the other aged 80 or older.

What the research found in general, with its limitations: Bulk unsorted PBMC profiling prevented conclusive comparison of naive and antigen-experienced compartments. Estimates of total diversity based on one million sequenced T cells were regarded as lower bounds and as underestimates. A strong correlation was found between observed TCR beta diversity and the percentage of naive T cells measured by flow cytometry. The long-lived group showed more naive CD4+ T cells, fewer expanded clones and increased TCR diversity than the aged group, suggesting age selection. As age increased, observed TCR beta diversity per million T cells dropped in a roughly linear way, and a significant reduction was already evident by age roughly 36. Donor CMV infection status was unknown, potentially confounding age-related changes in expanded clonotypes.

V lost 3 bases and J lost 1 base; the stretch between them is 10 bases long. The germline V gene encodes CDR1 KGHSH and CDR2 LQKENI. Including the terminal cysteine and phenylalanine, the CDR3 comprises 15 residues. The sequence is cut down to CDR3 DNA, 45 bases in frame from base 1. Library method: 5' RACE. The sequencer listed for this sample is Illumina HiSeq 2500. The second PCR ran for roughly 7 to 11 cycles and used a J-beta primer mix along with a sample-barcoded 5' primer. A template-switch 5' adaptor carrying 12 random nucleotides introduced a unique molecular identifier onto each TCR beta cDNA molecule. Each sample yielded at least 3 million CDR3-containing paired-end reads. The Mint cDNA synthesis kit, primed by a TRBC-specific oligonucleotide, was used to synthesize first-strand cDNA from all RNA. Following uracil-DNA glycosylase treatment, all cDNA underwent a first 18-cycle PCR with the universal primers M1SS and BC2_uni_R. From the authors' description of their analysis: Normalization of each sample was performed by random selection of 1 million high-quality reads, each carrying a distinct molecular identifier. Instead of being binned into consensus sequences, reads that shared molecular identifiers were thrown out. MiTCR, set to a Q25 quality threshold and the strictest error-elimination algorithm, was used for CDR3 identification, clonotype clustering and error correction. A nonparametric unseen species model with Euler transformation was used to estimate lower-bound total TCR beta diversity. TCRdb trimmed public reads at Q25 via fastp, called clones via MiXCR and kept in-frame beta chains. CDR3 protein duplicates are merged, each entry listing the most common genes and DNA. The V and J calls here are based on TCRdb, not the publication. Across this sample there are about 1.4 million distinct CDR3 sequences, with around 59% seen only once. About 6.7% of the sample rests with the top ten.

In its sample, this clonotype was seen once. This clone's antigen is unknown. Nothing much larger sits one base from this clone, and base qualities are not available. The roughly 39 donors, aged about 6 to 95 years, were systemically healthy Caucasian individuals from Russia. Ten milliliters of peripheral blood were drawn from each donor into EDTA-treated Vacutainer tubes. Ficoll-Paque density-gradient centrifugation was used to isolate PBMCs, with at least 7 million per sample. Total RNA, at least 6 micrograms per sample, was extracted from PBMCs with Trizol reagent. Naive CD45RAhigh/CD27high T cell percentages were measured by flow cytometry on a PBMC aliquot from every donor.

This clonotype originated in a man between 18 and 35 years old in good health. The receptor chain draws on TRBV18 and TRBJ1-5; no D gene is confidently identified. Sequences were obtained from blood. The DNA sequence reads TGTGCCAGCTCACCCACCACGGTCAGCAATCAGCCCCAGCATTTT. This yields the protein CASSPTTVSNQPQHF.